Below, one TCR beta chain is given with its context. Its matching antigen is unknown. These data belong to a study of T-cell memory formation after mild COVID-19. Study details: Clusters of TCRs were largely donor specific. Findings and limits, study-wide: Cross-reactive memory seemingly joined, as some responding clones were found in pre-infection memory.

Each CDR3 protein is one row after TCRdb ran MiXCR on the 5' RACE reads. Here the sample spans a few hundred thousand distinct CDR3 sequences, around 30% being singletons. Germline V gene data show CDR1 as SEHNR and CDR2 as FQNEAQ (reference sequence). The length of the CDR3 is 15 residues. After removal of 8 bases from V and 5 bases from J, the junction contained 6 bases not matched to a gene. The genes are TRBV7-9 and TRBJ2-3; TRBD2 aligns across 14 bases. Sequenced material: PBMCs or a T cell subset sorted from them (not recorded which). This receptor was obtained from an adult woman who had mild COVID-19 (a few samples of this study predate the infection). Cell type and time point are not known. The CDR3 protein is CASRGLAGAGDTQYF. The CDR3 region has the DNA TGTGCCAGCCGGGGACTAGCGGGAGCGGGAGATACGCAGTATTTT.